One and the same sample provided the 12 T cell receptor beta chains below, sequenced in a study of CD8+CD57+ T cells in acquired aplastic anemia. Genomic DNA templated the TCR beta VDJ and CDR3 profiling. TCRdb used MiXCR to reprocess the reads, holding one entry per CDR3 protein. The table has a few hundred thousand distinct CDR3 sequences, about 56% seen once. Sequencing input: sorted CD4+, CD8+, or CD8+CD57+ T cells (not recorded which) from PBMCs. These TCRs come from a human donor with severe aplastic anemia or a healthy control (not recorded which).

This clonotype was recorded at least ten times. This chain links TRBV12-3 or TRBV12-4 with TRBJ1-5; D remains ambiguous. V lost 5 bases and J 2 bases, leaving 16 bases between the germline ends. The CDR3 totals 16 residues. CDR3: CASSPTGGFGNQPQHF. As DNA, the CDR3 is TGTGCCAGCAGTCCTACGGGAGGGTTCGGCAATCAGCCCCAGCATTTT.

In its sample, this clonotype was seen many times. The genes are TRBV5-8 and TRBJ2-7; D might be TRBD1 (5 bases). Trimming removed 2 bases at V and 5 bases at J, with 17 bases between. The CDR3 consists of 15 residues. Germline V lookup: CDR1 SGHTS, CDR2 YDEGEE. CDR3 nucleotide sequence: TGTGCCAGCAGCTTTCAGGGAAGGGTAATTCACGAGCAGTACTTC. Residues: CASSFQGRVIHEQYF.

This clonotype was seen repeatedly, ten times or more. The rearrangement joins TRBV6-1 to TRBJ2-1, with TRBD1 as a possible D gene (6 bases). With 2 bases removed from V and 5 bases from J, the gap between germline ends came to 10 bases. The CDR3 runs 14 residues. The germline gives CDR1 MNHNS, CDR2 SASEGT. The CDR3 coding sequence is TGTGCCAGCAGTGAAACCAGGGGTGACAATGAGCAGTTCTTC. Protein sequence: CASSETRGDNEQFF.

The chain carries TRBV11-2 and TRBJ2-3, with 9 bases matching TRBD1. The CDR3 consists of 15 residues. V shed 5 bases, J shed 3 bases, and the junction held 6 bases outside the gene matches. The germline CDR1 and CDR2 sequences are SGHAT and FQNNGV. The CDR3 reads CASSRAGTGTDTQYF. The CDR3 coding sequence is TGTGCCAGCAGCCGAGCCGGGACAGGGACAGATACGCAGTATTTT.

In this sample, this clonotype turned up a few times. This rearrangement joins TRBV29-1 to TRBJ2-7; a possible D gene is TRBD2 (6 bases). The CDR3 loop spans 11 amino acids. V lost 6 bases to trimming and J lost 0 bases, with 6 bases between them. Germline V gives CDR1 SQVTM, CDR2 ANQGSEA. DNA of the CDR3: TGCAGCGTCGGGAGCTCCTACGAGCAGTACTTC. This encodes CSVGSSYEQYF.

This chain uses TRBV19 with TRBJ1-2; D is undetermined. CDR1 is LNHDA, CDR2 SQIVND, per germline (reference sequence). V lost 7 bases, J lost 0 bases, and 9 bases lay in between. There are 13 residues in the CDR3. As DNA, the CDR3 is TGTGCCAGTACCTTCGAACCTAACTATGGCTACACCTTC. Amino acids: CASTFEPNYGYTF.

With regard to this clonotype: Compared with germline, one end of the junction differs, possibly owing to a read error. The rearrangement uses TRBV7-8 and TRBJ2-6; either TRBD1 or TRBD2 may supply D (5 bases each). Per the germline V gene, CDR1 is SGHVS and CDR2 is FQNEAQ. The CDR3 has 16 amino acids. The CDR3 region has the DNA TGTGCCAGCAGCCCCTGGGAGCGCTCTGGGGCCAACGTCCTGAATTTC. Protein: CASSPWERSGANVLNF.

For this clonotype: The missing conserved phenylalanine or tryptophan at the end of this CDR3 makes a read error likely. The DNA is omitted, as the CDR3 cannot be located on it reliably, and the CDR3 follows TCRdb's listing. The J gene is TRBJ2-3, the V gene TRBV7-2; the D call of TRBD2 is as the table states it, not checked on the DNA. CDR1 SGHTA and CDR2 FQGNSA come from the germline V gene. The length of the CDR3 is 11 amino acids, counting both ends. The CDR3 reads CASSLGEGLAG.

This clonotype appeared many times. J is TRBJ2-3 and V is TRBV20-1; D uncertain. V was cut by 1 base and J by 0 bases, with 8 bases left in between. The CDR3 is 14 amino acids. Germline CDR1 is DFQATT and CDR2 is SNEGSKA (reference sequence). DNA for the CDR3: TGCAGTGCTAGAGGGGCAGTAAGCACAGATACGCAGTATTTT. Amino acids: CSARGAVSTDTQYF.

The rearrangement joins TRBV19 to TRBJ2-5, with TRBD1 matching over 7 bases. Looked up from germline, CDR1 is LNHDA and CDR2 is SQIVND (reference sequence). The CDR3 is made up of 14 amino acids. V lost 3 bases and J lost 2; bases outside the gene matches: 3. CDR3 bases: TGTGCCAGTAGTATCGGGACAGCTCAAGAGACCCAGTACTTC. Translated: CASSIGTAQETQYF. Supplemented by reference TRBV19 and TRBJ2-5, the full variable domain reads DGGITQSPKYLFRKEGQNVTLSCEQNLNHDAMYWYRQDPGQGLRLIYYSQIVNDFQKGDIAEGYSVSREKKESFPLTVTSAQKNPTAFYLCASSIGTAQETQYFGPGTRLLVL.

As regards this clonotype: Germline and junction disagree at one end, which may indicate a read error. The genes are TRBV7-9 and TRBJ2-3; D is uncertain. The CDR3 has 12 residues. The germline V gene has CDR1 SEHNR and CDR2 FQNEAQ (reference sequence). The DNA of the CDR3 is TGTGTCAGCAACCTTAGCACAGATACGCAGTATTTT. This translates into CVSNLSTDTQYF.

This clonotype was seen more than once but under ten times. This rearrangement joins TRBV11-2 to TRBJ2-4; 10 bases map to TRBD1. CDR1 is SGHAT and CDR2 is FQNNGV in the germline V gene. With 4 bases clipped from V and 8 bases from J, the junction kept 14 bases outside the gene matches. There are 17 residues in the CDR3. CDR3 sequence: CASSSGPGQGIPYIQYF. CDR3 DNA sequence: TGTGCCAGCAGCTCAGGCCCGGGACAGGGGATTCCGTACATTCAGTACTTC.